This TCR beta chain was sequenced for a study of blood T cell repertoires in COVID-19. Looking at the study overall: T cells, B-cell-depleted T cells, or PBMCs supplied cDNA or gDNA.

This CDR3 contains 13 residues. Germline lookup yields CDR1 MNHEY and CDR2 SVGAGI. Trimming at V came to 7 bases and at J to 4 bases, leaving 4 bases not matched to a gene. In the source study's methods: Reference gene primer amplification gave estimated nucleated cell counts. Clones were sequenced by immunoSEQ multiplex PCR, and TCRdb holds only the in-frame ones, with some missing. For V, J and clone size, that table is used; D and trimming come from the DNA. The table has over 200,000 clones, around 82% seen once. The chain links TRBV6-5 to TRBJ1-2; the match to TRBD1 covers 9 bases. The sequence was collected from a middle-aged man with active or convalescent COVID-19. The sequenced sample consisted of peripheral blood. The CDR3 DNA reads TGTGCCAGCATGGGACAGGGAATCTATGGCTACACCTTC. Its protein product is CASMGQGIYGYTF.